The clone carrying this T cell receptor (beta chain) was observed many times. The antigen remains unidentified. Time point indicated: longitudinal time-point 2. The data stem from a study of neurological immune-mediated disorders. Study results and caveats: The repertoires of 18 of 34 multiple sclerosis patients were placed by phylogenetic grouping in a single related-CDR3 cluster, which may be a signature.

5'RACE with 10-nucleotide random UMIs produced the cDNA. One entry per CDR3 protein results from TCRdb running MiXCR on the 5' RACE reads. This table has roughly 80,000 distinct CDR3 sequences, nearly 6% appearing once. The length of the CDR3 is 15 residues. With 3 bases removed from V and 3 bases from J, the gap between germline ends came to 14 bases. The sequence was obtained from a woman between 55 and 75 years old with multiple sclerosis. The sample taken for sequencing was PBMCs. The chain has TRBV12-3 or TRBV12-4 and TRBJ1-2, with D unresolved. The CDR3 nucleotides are TGTGCCAGCAGTTTTGGCGTTCCCCGCGACTATGGCTACACCTTC. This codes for CASSFGVPRDYGYTF.